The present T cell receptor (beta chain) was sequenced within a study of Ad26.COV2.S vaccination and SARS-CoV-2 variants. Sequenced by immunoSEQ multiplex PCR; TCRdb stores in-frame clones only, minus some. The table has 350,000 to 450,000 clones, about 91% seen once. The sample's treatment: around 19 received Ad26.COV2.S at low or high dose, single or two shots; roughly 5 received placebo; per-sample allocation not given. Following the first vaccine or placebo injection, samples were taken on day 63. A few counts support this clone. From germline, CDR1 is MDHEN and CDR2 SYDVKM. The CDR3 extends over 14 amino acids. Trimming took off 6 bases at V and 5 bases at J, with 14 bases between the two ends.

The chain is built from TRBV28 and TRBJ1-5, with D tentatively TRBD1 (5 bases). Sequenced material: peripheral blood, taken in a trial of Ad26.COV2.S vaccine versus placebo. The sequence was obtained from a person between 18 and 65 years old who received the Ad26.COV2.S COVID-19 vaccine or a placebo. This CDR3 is CASSPGGGYQPQHF. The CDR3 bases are TGTGCCAGCAGCCCGGGGGGGGGTTATCAGCCCCAGCATTTT.